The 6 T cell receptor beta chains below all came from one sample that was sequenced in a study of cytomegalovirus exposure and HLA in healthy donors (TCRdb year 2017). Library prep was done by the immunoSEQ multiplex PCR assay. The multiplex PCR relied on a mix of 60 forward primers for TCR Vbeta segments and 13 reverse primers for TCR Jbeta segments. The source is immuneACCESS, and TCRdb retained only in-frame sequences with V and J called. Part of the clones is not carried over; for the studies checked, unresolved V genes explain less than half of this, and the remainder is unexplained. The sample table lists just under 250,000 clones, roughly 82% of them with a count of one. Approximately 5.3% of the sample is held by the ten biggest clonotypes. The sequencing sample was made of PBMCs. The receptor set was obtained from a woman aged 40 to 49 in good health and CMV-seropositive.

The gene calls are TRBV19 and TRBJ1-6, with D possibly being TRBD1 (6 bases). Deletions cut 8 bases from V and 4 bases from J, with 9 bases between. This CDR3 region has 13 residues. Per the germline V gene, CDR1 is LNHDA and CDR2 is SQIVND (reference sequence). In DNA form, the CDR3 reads TGTGCCAGTGCTACAGGGTATAATTCACCCCTCCACTTT. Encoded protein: CASATGYNSPLHF.

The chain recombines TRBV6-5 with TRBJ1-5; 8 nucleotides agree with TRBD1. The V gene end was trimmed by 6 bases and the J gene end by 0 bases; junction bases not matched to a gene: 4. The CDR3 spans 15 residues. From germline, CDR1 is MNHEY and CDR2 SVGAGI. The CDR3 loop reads CASSRDRYSNQPQHF. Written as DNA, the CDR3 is TGTGCCAGCAGCCGGGACAGGTATAGCAATCAGCCCCAGCATTTT.

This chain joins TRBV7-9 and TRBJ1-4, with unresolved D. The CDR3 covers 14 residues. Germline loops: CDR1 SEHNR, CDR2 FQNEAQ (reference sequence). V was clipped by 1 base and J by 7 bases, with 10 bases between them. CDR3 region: CASSLDGILEKLFF. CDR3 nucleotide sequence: TGTGCCAGCAGCTTAGACGGGATCCTTGAAAAACTGTTTTTT.

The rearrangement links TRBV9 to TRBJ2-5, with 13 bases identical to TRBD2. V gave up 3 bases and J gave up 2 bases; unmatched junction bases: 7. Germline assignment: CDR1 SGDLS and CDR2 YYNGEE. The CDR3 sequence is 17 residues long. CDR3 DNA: TGTGCCAGCAGCGGTGGACTAGCGGGGGATCTACAAGAGACCCAGTACTTC. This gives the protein CASSGGLAGDLQETQYF.

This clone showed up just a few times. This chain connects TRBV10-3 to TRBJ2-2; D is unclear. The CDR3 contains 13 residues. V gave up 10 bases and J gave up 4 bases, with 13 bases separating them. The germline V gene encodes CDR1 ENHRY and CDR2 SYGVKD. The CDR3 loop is CATINSPTGELFF. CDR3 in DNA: TGTGCCACAATTAACAGCCCCACCGGGGAGCTGTTTTTT.

This chain's CDR3 is CASSPDPEANTEAFF. The CDR3 DNA reads as TGCGCCAGCAGCCCCGATCCGGAGGCGAACACTGAAGCTTTCTTT. The chain links TRBV4-3 to TRBJ1-1; D is uncertain. With 4 bases removed from V and 1 base from J, the gap between germline ends came to 13 bases. The CDR3 is 15 amino acids. CDR1 is LGHNA, CDR2 YSLEER, per germline.